This T cell receptor beta chain was found in a study of blood T cell repertoires in COVID-19. Study as a whole: The samples span acute and convalescent COVID-19 from the United States, Italy and Spain. PBMCs, B-cell-depleted T cells, or T cells were the source of the cDNA or gDNA that made up the material.

Authors' processing steps: Researchers report that nucleated cell counts were estimated from reference gene primer amplification. The table came from immunoSEQ multiplex PCR; TCRdb's copy has only in-frame clones and leaves some out. V and J calls and clone size are as listed in that table; D and trimming were resolved from the DNA. The sample includes tens of thousands of clones, around 80% of them seen just once. The length of the CDR3 is 14 residues. V lost 4 bases to trimming and J lost 3 bases, with 12 bases between them. Per germline, CDR1 MNHEY and CDR2 SVGAGI. The receptor was derived from a woman of 80 years or more with acute or convalescent COVID-19. The sequenced material came from peripheral blood. V is TRBV6-5 and J is TRBJ1-1; no definite D call. The CDR3 DNA sequence: TGTGCCAGCAGTTCGGGGTTAAGGGACACTGAAGCTTTCTTT. It encodes CASSSGLRDTEAFF.